A single sample is the source of the 32 T cell receptor beta chains below, sequenced in a study of T cell changes during pregnancy in multiple sclerosis. Profiled with immunoSEQ multiplex PCR; TCRdb holds only in-frame clones, not every one. This sample has roughly 69,000 clones, with roughly 88% found just once. The sample here was peripheral blood, taken in the third trimester of pregnancy. These receptors all stem from a female donor with multiple sclerosis, enrolled in a pregnancy study.

This clone showed up just a few times. This chain joins TRBV4-1 and TRBJ2-7; perhaps TRBD2 as D (7 bases). CDR1 and CDR2 (germline): MGHRA, YSYEKL. The CDR3 totals 16 residues. Trimming stripped 2 bases from V and 3 bases from J, with 17 bases between. DNA for the CDR3: TGCGCCAGCAGCCAACCGAGGAGGGGGGGGAACTACGAGCAGTACTTC. This translates into CASSQPRRGGNYEQYF.

The chain recombines TRBV19 with TRBJ1-4, with D tentatively TRBD1 (5 bases). Germline-derived CDR1 and CDR2 are LNHDA and SQIVND (reference sequence). CDR3 size: 15 residues. The V end lost 5 bases, the J end lost 4 bases, and 14 bases lay between the germline ends. CDR3 coding DNA: TGTGCCAGTAGTTCACAGACAGCCAGTAATGAAAAACTGTTTTTT. Protein sequence: CASSSQTASNEKLFF.

This chain connects TRBV2 to TRBJ2-7, with 11 bases identical to TRBD2. The CDR3 runs 13 residues. The germline V gene encodes CDR1 SNHLY and CDR2 FYNNEI. With 11 bases clipped from V and 0 bases from J, the junction kept 3 bases outside the gene matches. CDR3 DNA sequence: TGTGCCTTAGCGGGGGGGGCCTCCTACGAGCAGTACTTC. This translates into CALAGGASYEQYF.

The chain recombines TRBV2 with TRBJ1-1; TRBD1 aligns across 8 bases. J gave up 1 base and V 10 bases, and 5 bases lay outside the gene matches. The CDR3 is made up of 13 amino acids. Germline V gene data show CDR1 as SNHLY and CDR2 as FYNNEI. The CDR3 sequence: CATMTGANTEAFF. In nucleotides, the CDR3 is TGTGCCACCATGACAGGGGCGAACACTGAAGCTTTCTTT.

This clone was recorded once. This sequence joins TRBV11-1 and TRBJ1-6; the match to TRBD1 covers 7 bases. The ends lost 8 bases at V and 9 bases at J; junction bases unmatched: 13. Germline V gene data show CDR1 as SGHAT and CDR2 as FQDESV (reference sequence). There are 15 residues in the CDR3. The CDR3 bases are TGTGCCAGCGGCGCCAACAGGGGATGGGGTTCACCCCTCCACTTT. As protein: CASGANRGWGSPLHF.

The chain couples TRBV2 to TRBJ1-6; no clear D gene. The CDR3 is 18 amino acids. V was cut by 6 bases and J by 0 bases, with 18 bases left in between. Germline V lookup: CDR1 SNHLY, CDR2 FYNNEI. CDR3 sequence: CASSPRAPRSSYNSPLHF. CDR3 nucleotides: TGTGCCAGCAGCCCCAGAGCCCCTAGGAGCTCCTATAATTCACCCCTCCACTTT. The variable domain in full, completed from reference TRBV2 and TRBJ1-6, reads EPEVTQTPSHQVTQMGQEVILRCVPISNHLYFYWYRQILGQKVEFLVSFYNNEISEKSEIFDDQFSVERPDGSNFTLKIRSTKLEDSAMYFCASSPRAPRSSYNSPLHFGNGTRLTVT.

This clone was counted a single time. In DNA, the CDR3 is TGTGCCAGCAGTTACTCGCGCCATAACTACGAGCAGTACTTC. Encoded protein: CASSYSRHNYEQYF. The gene calls are TRBV6-6 and TRBJ2-7; D remains unclear. The V gene lost 0 bases and the J gene lost 3 bases, with 9 bases spanning the gap. Germline V CDR1 and CDR2: MNHNY, SVGAGI (reference sequence). CDR3 length equals 14 residues.

The chain combines TRBV13 with TRBJ2-5, with D possibly being TRBD2 (6 bases). The CDR3 is 15 residues long. Trimming stripped 0 bases from V and 3 bases from J, with 11 bases between. Germline values: CDR1 PRHDT, CDR2 FYEKMQ (reference sequence). The CDR3 spells CASSLGSRGEETQYF. The CDR3 coding sequence is TGTGCCAGCAGCTTAGGGTCCCGCGGGGAAGAGACCCAGTACTTC.

The rearrangement joins TRBV10-1 to TRBJ1-1; D call uncertain. V was shortened by 0 bases and J by 0 bases, with 5 bases between the two germline ends. CDR1 WNHNN and CDR2 SYGVQD come from the germline V gene (reference sequence). The CDR3 has 14 amino acids. In DNA, the CDR3 is TGCGCCAGCAGTGAGTCCCCCATGAACACTGAAGCTTTCTTT. Its translation is CASSESPMNTEAFF.

The chain is built from TRBV11-2 and TRBJ2-5, with 11 bases aligning to TRBD1. CDR1 is SGHAT, CDR2 FQNNGV, per germline. J gave up 7 bases and V 1 base, and 5 bases lay outside the gene matches. This CDR3 region has 15 residues. The CDR3 reads CASSLVRGQGGTQYF. DNA of the CDR3: TGTGCCAGCAGCTTAGTGAGGGGACAGGGGGGGACCCAGTACTTC. Using reference TRBV11-2 and TRBJ2-5 for the parts outside the CDR3, the full variable domain is EAGVAQSPRYKIIEKRQSVAFWCNPISGHATLYWYQQILGQGPKLLIQFQNNGVVDDSQLPKDRFSAERLKGVDSTLKIQPAKLEDSAVYLCASSLVRGQGGTQYFGPGTRLLVL.

The rearrangement uses TRBV6-1 and TRBJ1-1; D might be TRBD1 (6 bases). Trimming took off 6 bases at V and 1 base at J, with 12 bases between the two ends. The CDR3 is 14 amino acids. CDR1 is MNHNS, CDR2 SASEGT, per germline. The CDR3 DNA reads TGTGCCAGCAGACGGACAGCGAGGAACACTGAAGCTTTCTTT. It encodes CASRRTARNTEAFF.

The J gene is TRBJ2-1, the V gene TRBV10-3; 12 bases are shared with TRBD1. From germline, CDR1 is ENHRY and CDR2 SYGVKD. Losses at the gene ends were 5 bases for V and 7 bases for J; bases not matched to a gene: 6. This CDR3 region has 15 residues. Here the CDR3 reads CAISISGQGANEQFF. The DNA for the CDR3 is TGTGCCATCAGTATATCGGGACAGGGGGCTAATGAGCAGTTCTTC.

This chain uses TRBV2 with TRBJ2-7; unclear D gene. Deletions cut 3 bases from V and 2 bases from J, with 8 bases between. Germline values: CDR1 SNHLY, CDR2 FYNNEI. This CDR3 region has 13 residues. The CDR3 DNA reads TGTGCCAGCAGTGAGGCAGTTGCCTACGAGCAGTACTTC. Translated, it gives CASSEAVAYEQYF. The full variable domain, its missing parts supplied by reference TRBV2 and TRBJ2-7, is EPEVTQTPSHQVTQMGQEVILRCVPISNHLYFYWYRQILGQKVEFLVSFYNNEISEKSEIFDDQFSVERPDGSNFTLKIRSTKLEDSAMYFCASSEAVAYEQYFGPGTRLTVT.

The V call is TRBV6-4, the J call TRBJ2-2, with 8 bases matching TRBD1. Germline V gene sequence: CDR1 MRHNA, CDR2 SNTAGT. This CDR3 comprises 16 residues. Unmatched junction bases numbered 4, after V lost 0 bases and J lost 4 bases. The CDR3 loop reads CASSDSPGQATGELFF. The CDR3 DNA reads as TGTGCCAGCAGTGACTCTCCGGGACAGGCCACCGGGGAGCTGTTTTTT.

This chain links TRBV28 with TRBJ2-7; D possibly corresponds to TRBD2 (5 bases). CDR1 MDHEN and CDR2 SYDVKM come from the germline V gene. This CDR3 contains 16 residues. The V and J ends lost 5 bases and 0 bases respectively, with 17 bases between them. As DNA, the CDR3 is TGTGCCAGCAGTGTCTCAGGCGGACTTTTCTCCTACGAGCAGTACTTC. Translating it yields CASSVSGGLFSYEQYF.

The chain couples TRBV6-5 to TRBJ1-1; D is unresolved. V shed 4 bases and J shed 1 base, with 13 bases lying between them. Per the germline V gene, CDR1 is MNHEY and CDR2 is SVGAGI. This CDR3 comprises 15 residues. The CDR3 sequence: CASSSPHNPNTEAFF. The DNA of the CDR3 is TGTGCCAGCAGTTCCCCACACAATCCGAACACTGAAGCTTTCTTT.

The chain uses TRBV7-2 and TRBJ2-7, with 7 bases fitting TRBD1. The CDR3 extends over 15 amino acids. The J segment lost 3 bases and the V segment lost 6 bases, leaving 11 bases of the junction unmatched. Germline V lookup: CDR1 SGHTA, CDR2 FQGNSA. Here the CDR3 reads CASRKDREVNYEQYF. The CDR3 nucleotides read TGTGCCAGCAGGAAAGACAGGGAAGTTAACTACGAGCAGTACTTC.

The V and J genes are TRBV7-2 and TRBJ1-2; D possibly corresponds to TRBD1 (5 bases). CDR3 size: 15 residues. V lost 3 bases, J lost 7 bases, and 18 bases lay in between. The germline CDR1 and CDR2 sequences are SGHTA and FQGNSA. The CDR3 DNA reads TGTGCCAGCAGCTTGGGGGGAGCTGTTCCCGTTGGCTACACCTTC. Its protein is CASSLGGAVPVGYTF.

The chain carries TRBV18 and TRBJ2-7; TRBD2 is a possible D gene (6 bases). CDR1 and CDR2 (germline): KGHSH, LQKENI. The length of the CDR3 is 15 residues. Trimming stripped 2 bases from V and 3 bases from J, with 14 bases between. DNA for the CDR3: TGTGCCAGCTCACCAGCGGCGGGACGGTACTACGAGCAGTACTTC. As protein: CASSPAAGRYYEQYF.

The chain carries TRBV6-1 and TRBJ2-1, with D tentatively TRBD2 (5 bases). The germline V and J ends were trimmed by 4 bases and 2 bases, with 12 bases remaining between them. In germline, CDR1 is MNHNS, CDR2 SASEGT. The CDR3 has 15 residues. The CDR3 loop reads CASSGGGEPYNEQFF. The CDR3 bases are TGTGCCAGCAGTGGGGGTGGGGAGCCCTACAATGAGCAGTTCTTC.

The chain uses TRBV19 and TRBJ1-3; D call uncertain. This CDR3 is 16 amino acids long. Germline lookup yields CDR1 LNHDA and CDR2 SQIVND (reference sequence). The ends were cut back, 4 bases at V and 0 bases at J, with 13 bases in the middle. CDR3 residues: CASSTGGHFSGNTIYF. The CDR3 region has the DNA TGTGCCAGTAGTACGGGAGGGCACTTCTCTGGAAACACCATATATTTT.

CDR3 residues: CASSSNPQGYEQYF. The CDR3 DNA reads as TGCGCCAGCAGCTCGAACCCCCAGGGCTACGAGCAGTACTTC. The gene calls are TRBV5-1 and TRBJ2-7, with D maybe TRBD1 (5 bases). CDR1 and CDR2 from the germline V gene are SGHRS and YFSETQ. V was trimmed by 3 bases and J by 3 bases, leaving 13 bases between them. The CDR3 totals 14 residues.

The chain has TRBV6-5 and TRBJ1-4; 10 bases fit TRBD1. V gave up 5 bases and J gave up 8 bases; unmatched junction bases: 5. The CDR3 runs 14 residues. Germline V lookup: CDR1 MNHEY, CDR2 SVGAGI. The CDR3 here is CASSRQGAPEKLFF. For the CDR3, the DNA is TGTGCCAGCAGTCGACAGGGGGCGCCGGAAAAACTGTTTTTT.

The chain recombines TRBV6-5 with TRBJ2-3; 8 positions match TRBD2. The CDR3 runs 16 residues. Germline CDR1 reads MNHEY; CDR2 reads SVGAGI. With V trimmed by 4 bases and J by 1 base, 7 bases remained unmatched. CDR3 nucleotide sequence: TGTGCCAGCAGTTTTACGGGGGGGGTAGGCACAGATACGCAGTATTTT. Its translation: CASSFTGGVGTDTQYF.

The V gene is TRBV5-1, the J gene TRBJ1-1; 7 nucleotides match TRBD1. The CDR3 runs to 16 residues. The V and J ends lost 4 bases and 0 bases, in that order; junction bases with no gene match: 9. CDR1 is SGHRS and CDR2 is YFSETQ in the germline V gene. CDR3 nucleotide sequence: TGCGCCAGCAGCGCGTTTACAGGGGCCTTGAACACTGAAGCTTTCTTT. Protein sequence: CASSAFTGALNTEAFF.

The chain carries TRBV5-1 and TRBJ1-1, with D perhaps matching TRBD1 (5 bases). Germline CDR1 reads SGHRS; CDR2 reads YFSETQ. With 0 bases removed from V and 5 bases from J, the gap between germline ends came to 11 bases. The CDR3 covers 14 residues. CDR3 region: CASSLVVGQTEAFF. In nucleotides, the CDR3 is TGCGCCAGCAGCTTGGTTGTGGGGCAGACTGAAGCTTTCTTT.

The rearrangement links TRBV7-9 to TRBJ1-1, with D unclear. The germline V and J ends were trimmed by 6 bases and 1 base, with 6 bases remaining between them. Germline values: CDR1 SEHNR, CDR2 FQNEAQ (reference sequence). This CDR3 has 12 residues. The CDR3 sequence is CASRRGNTEAFF. The CDR3 DNA reads TGTGCCAGCAGGCGGGGGAACACTGAAGCTTTCTTT. The whole variable domain, remainder taken from reference TRBV7-9 and TRBJ1-1, is DTGVSQNPRHKITKRGQNVTFRCDPISEHNRLYWYRQTLGQGPEFLTYFQNEAQLEKSRLLSDRFSAERPKGSFSTLEIQRTEQGDSAMYLCASRRGNTEAFFGQGTRLTVV.

V and J are TRBV28 and TRBJ2-5, with D possibly TRBD1 on 5 matching bases. The CDR3 has 14 amino acids. Trimming took 4 bases from V and 7 from J, leaving 16 bases between them. The V gene's germline CDR1 is MDHEN and CDR2 SYDVKM. DNA of the CDR3: TGTGCCAGCAGTTCAGGACAAGACCCCAGGACCCAGTACTTC. The encoded protein is CASSSGQDPRTQYF.

The chain joins TRBV5-1 to TRBJ1-3, with 8 bases fitting TRBD1. After removal of 4 bases from V and 1 base from J, the junction contained 4 bases not matched to a gene. CDR1 and CDR2 from the germline V gene are SGHRS and YFSETQ. This CDR3 spans 15 amino acids. The CDR3 protein is CASSATGVSGNTIYF. The DNA for the CDR3 is TGCGCCAGCAGCGCGACAGGGGTGTCTGGAAACACCATATATTTT.

The chain recombines TRBV5-1 with TRBJ1-2; the D gene is possibly TRBD1 (5 bases). Trimming shortened V by 0 bases and J by 0 bases, and 9 bases separated the two germline ends. Germline CDR1 is SGHRS and CDR2 is YFSETQ. The CDR3 length is 15 residues. The CDR3 sequence is CASSLGGLANYGYTF. CDR3 sequence (DNA): TGCGCCAGCAGCTTGGGGGGACTAGCTAACTATGGCTACACCTTC.

V gene TRBV2 combines with J gene TRBJ1-3; D remains ambiguous. Deletions cut 5 bases from V and 3 bases from J, with 14 bases between. Looked up from germline, CDR1 is SNHLY and CDR2 is FYNNEI. CDR3 size: 15 residues. Here the CDR3 reads CASSPRGILGNTIYF. The CDR3, as DNA: TGTGCCAGCAGTCCCCGCGGGATCCTTGGAAACACCATATATTTT.

The rearrangement joins TRBV27 to TRBJ1-2; 11 bases fit TRBD1. The CDR3 is 13 amino acids. The ends lost 3 bases at V and 7 bases at J; junction bases unmatched: 1. The germline gives CDR1 MNHEY, CDR2 SMNVEV (reference sequence). The DNA for the CDR3 is TGTGCCAGCAGTTTCGGGACAGGGGGTGGCTACACCTTC. It yields the protein CASSFGTGGGYTF.